The 21 T cell receptor beta chains in this list originate from one sample, sequenced in a study of CD8+CD57+ T cells in acquired aplastic anemia. Genomic DNA served as template for TCR beta VDJ and CDR3 profiling. TCRdb ran MiXCR on the reads and lists one entry per CDR3 protein. The sample lists 150,000 to 200,000 distinct CDR3 sequences; 64% were seen once. Sequenced input: sorted CD4+, CD8+, or CD8+CD57+ T cells (not recorded which) from PBMCs. The receptors were gathered from a human donor with severe aplastic anemia or a healthy control (not recorded which).

This sequence joins TRBV19 and TRBJ2-5; unclear D gene. The CDR3 contains 15 residues. Germline CDR1 LNHDA, CDR2 SQIVND (reference sequence). With 3 bases removed from V and 4 bases from J, the gap between germline ends came to 15 bases. The CDR3 DNA is TGTGCCAGTAGTATTTCGGCCAGATGGGGAGAGACCCAGTACTTC. The encoded protein is CASSISARWGETQYF.

CDR3 sequence reads: CASSSTSGASYNEQFF. Here the CDR3 DNA reads TGTGCCAGCAGCTCGACTAGCGGGGCATCCTACAATGAGCAGTTCTTC. The chain couples TRBV7-2 to TRBJ2-1; TRBD2 aligns across 11 bases. There are 16 residues in the CDR3. Germline-derived CDR1 and CDR2 are SGHTA and FQGNSA. V dropped 4 bases and J dropped 1; count of bases not matched to a gene: 3.

The chain uses TRBV29-1 and TRBJ1-5; possibly TRBD1 for D (6 bases). The CDR3 consists of 16 residues. Per germline, CDR1 SQVTM and CDR2 ANQGSEA. Trimming removed 1 base from V and 5 bases from J, with 18 bases in between. The CDR3 loop is CSVEGTVPARDQPQHF. Written as DNA, the CDR3 is TGCAGCGTTGAAGGGACAGTCCCTGCACGCGATCAGCCCCAGCATTTT.

This chain joins TRBV2 and TRBJ2-5; D is perhaps TRBD2 (5 bases). The CDR3 runs 15 residues. Germline CDR1 reads SNHLY; CDR2 reads FYNNEI. V was trimmed by 1 base and J by 2 bases, leaving 11 bases between them. The CDR3 loop reads CASSEGAELQETQYF. CDR3 nucleotide sequence: TGTGCCAGCAGTGAAGGAGCGGAACTTCAAGAGACCCAGTACTTC.

The chain recombines TRBV20-1 with TRBJ1-1; no reliable D call. The CDR3 runs to 14 residues. Germline-derived CDR1 and CDR2 are DFQATT and SNEGSKA (reference sequence). V lost 4 bases and J lost 0, with 12 bases in between. CDR3 in amino acids: CSANRRIMNTEAFF. In DNA, the CDR3 is TGCAGTGCTAATCGACGGATCATGAACACTGAAGCTTTCTTT.

The chain carries TRBV15 and TRBJ1-2; D is unresolved. The V and J ends lost 0 bases and 7 bases respectively, with 9 bases between them. The CDR3 has 13 amino acids. In germline, CDR1 is LNHNV, CDR2 YYDKDF (reference sequence). This chain's CDR3 is CATSRDHGSGYTF. CDR3 DNA sequence: TGTGCCACCAGCAGAGATCATGGGTCTGGCTACACCTTC.

A note on this clonotype: The conserved final phenylalanine or tryptophan is absent from the CDR3, which likely points to a read error. The rearrangement links TRBV24-1 to TRBJ2-3; 7 bases are a match to TRBD2. J was trimmed by 3 bases and V by 4 bases; bases with no gene match: 3. The germline V gene encodes CDR1 KGHDR and CDR2 SFDVKD. The CDR3 is made up of 14 amino acids. The CDR3 DNA follows: TGTGCCACCAGTGAGAGGGGAGGGACAGATACGCAGTATTCT. Translated: CATSERGGTDTQYS.

V usage is TRBV20-1 and J usage is TRBJ2-6; D is perhaps TRBD1 or TRBD2 (5 bases each). V was cut by 5 bases and J by 0 bases, with 14 bases left in between. The CDR3 covers 16 residues. Germline CDR1 reads DFQATT; CDR2 reads SNEGSKA (reference sequence). CDR3: CSARDGLTSGANVLTF. CDR3 sequence (DNA): TGCAGTGCTCGGGACGGGCTAACCTCTGGGGCCAACGTCCTGACTTTC.

The chain joins TRBV7-2 to TRBJ2-2; D remains ambiguous. Germline V CDR1 and CDR2: SGHTA, FQGNSA. CDR3 length: 15 residues. The V end was cut by 1 base, the J end by 6 bases, with 12 bases between. The CDR3 sequence: CASSLEWPLSGELFF. The CDR3 DNA reads TGTGCCAGCAGCTTAGAATGGCCCCTATCCGGGGAGCTGTTTTTT. The whole variable domain, filled in from reference TRBV7-2 and TRBJ2-2, reads GAGVSQSPSNKVTEKGKDVELRCDPISGHTALYWYRQSLGQGLEFLIYFQGNSAPDKSGLPSDRFSAERTGGSVSTLTIQRTQQEDSAVYLCASSLEWPLSGELFFGEGSRLTVL.

The chain links TRBV7-3 to TRBJ2-7; 8 nucleotides line up with TRBD2. The germline CDR1 and CDR2 sequences are SGHTA and FQGTGA. The CDR3 length is 13 residues. The trim removed 3 bases at V and 6 bases at J, leaving 4 bases unmatched. The CDR3 is CASSFSGEGEQYF. CDR3 DNA: TGTGCCAGCAGCTTTAGCGGGGAAGGCGAGCAGTACTTC.

In regard to this clonotype: The conserved phenylalanine or tryptophan normally closing the CDR3 is absent here, so this likely arose from a read error. The rearrangement joins TRBV10-3 to TRBJ2-1; no firm D call. Germline CDR1 ENHRY, CDR2 SYGVKD. The V end lost 6 bases, the J end lost 12 bases, and 15 bases lay between the germline ends. The CDR3 extends over 12 amino acids. CDR3 sequence: CAIRVSAEGQFS. CDR3 coding DNA: TGTGCCATCAGGGTTTCGGCGGAAGGGCAGTTCTCC.

Remarks on this clonotype: A much bigger clone sits one base away, suggesting this may be a read error. This chain uses TRBV12-3 or TRBV12-4 with TRBJ2-1; 13 nucleotides match TRBD2. The CDR3 spans 15 residues. The ends lost 6 bases at V and 10 bases at J; junction bases unmatched: 9. The CDR3 spells CASSPTSGGADEQFF. CDR3 DNA: TGTGCCAGCAGCCCAACTAGCGGGGGGGCCGACGAGCAGTTCTTC.

This clonotype was picked up a small number of times. A clone one base away is much larger, so this may be a read error. V is TRBV4-1 and J is TRBJ2-5; tentatively, D is TRBD2 (6 bases). Germline V lookup: CDR1 MGHRA, CDR2 YSYEKL. The CDR3 runs to 18 residues. CDR3 sequence reads: CAGSQDRQGVADQETQYF. CDR3 DNA: TGCGCCGGCAGCCAAGATCGTCAGGGAGTAGCGGACCAAGAGACCCAGTACTTC.

The CDR3 sequence: CAISRLGTSAKNEQFF. The CDR3 DNA reads as TGTGCCATCAGCCGCCTCGGGACTAGCGCTAAGAATGAGCAGTTCTTC. This chain links TRBV10-3 with TRBJ2-1, with TRBD2 matching over 10 bases. The V gene's germline CDR1 is ENHRY and CDR2 SYGVKD. J was trimmed by 7 bases and V by 6 bases; bases with no gene match: 12. CDR3 size: 16 residues.

The V call is TRBV20-1, the J call TRBJ2-7; 11 bases agree with TRBD2. Germline CDR1 DFQATT, CDR2 SNEGSKA (reference sequence). This CDR3 contains 13 residues. Germline trimming cut 5 bases from V and 5 bases from J; bases unmatched to any gene: 5. CDR3 in amino acids: CSAETSGSHEQYF. The CDR3 DNA reads TGCAGTGCTGAAACTAGCGGGAGTCACGAGCAGTACTTC.

The chain combines TRBV6-1 with TRBJ2-7; 13 nucleotides agree with TRBD2. The V gene end was trimmed by 7 bases and the J gene end by 0 bases; junction bases not matched to a gene: 3. Germline V gene data show CDR1 as MNHNS and CDR2 as SASEGT. The CDR3 sequence is 15 residues long. CDR3 sequence reads: CASTRTSGSSYEQYF. CDR3 coding DNA: TGTGCCAGCACCCGGACTAGCGGGAGCTCCTACGAGCAGTACTTC.

The genes are TRBV7-2 and TRBJ2-3; TRBD2 matches 14 bases. Losses at the gene ends were 4 bases for V and 2 bases for J; bases not matched to a gene: 2. Germline assignment: CDR1 SGHTA and CDR2 FQGNSA. The CDR3 has 16 amino acids. The CDR3 loop reads CASSSGLAGVTDTQYF. The CDR3 coding sequence is TGTGCCAGCAGCTCGGGACTAGCGGGGGTCACAGATACGCAGTATTTT.

This clonotype was counted ten times or more. The chain employs TRBV5-6 and TRBJ1-1, with a possible D match to TRBD1 (5 bases). Trimming stripped 3 bases from V and 5 bases from J, with 11 bases between. The V gene's germline CDR1 is SGHDT and CDR2 YYEEEE. The CDR3 has 13 amino acids. This CDR3 reads CASSWQGLTEAFF. CDR3 coding DNA: TGTGCCAGCAGCTGGCAGGGTTTGACTGAAGCTTTCTTT.

This clonotype was observed many times. This chain connects TRBV12-3 or TRBV12-4 to TRBJ2-5, with D unresolved. CDR3 length equals 13 residues. The V and J ends lost 2 bases and 4 bases respectively, with 8 bases between them. CDR3 sequence (DNA): TGTGCCAGCAGTTTAACCTTCCGAGAGACCCAGTACTTC. Translation: CASSLTFRETQYF.

In this sample, this clonotype turned up a few times. V is TRBV19 and J is TRBJ2-7; 7 bases agree with TRBD2. V gave up 3 bases and J gave up 4 bases; unmatched junction bases: 3. Germline CDR1 and CDR2: LNHDA and SQIVND (reference sequence). The CDR3 runs 13 residues. The CDR3 protein is CASSMGGKYEQYF. CDR3 coding DNA: TGTGCCAGTAGTATGGGAGGGAAGTACGAGCAGTACTTC.

The chain combines TRBV20-1 with TRBJ1-2, with D unclear. V was clipped by 2 bases and J by 4 bases, with 8 bases between them. Germline V gene lookup returns CDR1 DFQATT and CDR2 SNEGSKA (reference sequence). The CDR3 contains 12 residues. The CDR3 bases are TGCAGTGCTAGACTACAGCCCTATGGCTACACCTTC. It is translated as CSARLQPYGYTF.